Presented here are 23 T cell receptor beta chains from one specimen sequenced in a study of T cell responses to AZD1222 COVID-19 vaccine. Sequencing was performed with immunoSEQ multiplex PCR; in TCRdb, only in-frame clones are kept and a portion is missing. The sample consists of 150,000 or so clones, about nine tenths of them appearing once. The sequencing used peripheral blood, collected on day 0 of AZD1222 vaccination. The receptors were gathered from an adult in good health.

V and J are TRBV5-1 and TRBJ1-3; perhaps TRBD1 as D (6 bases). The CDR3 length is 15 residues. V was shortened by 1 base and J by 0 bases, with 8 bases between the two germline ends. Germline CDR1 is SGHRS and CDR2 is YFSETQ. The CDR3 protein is CASSLQGSSGNTIYF. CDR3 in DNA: TGCGCCAGCAGCTTGCAGGGGAGCTCTGGAAACACCATATATTTT.

Here the CDR3 reads CASSSPEGSGPQHF. In DNA form, the CDR3 reads TGTGCCAGCAGCTCCCCGGAGGGGTCAGGGCCCCAGCATTTT. The V gene is TRBV7-2, the J gene TRBJ1-5; tentatively, D is TRBD1 (5 bases). Trimming took off 4 bases at V and 9 bases at J, with 16 bases between the two ends. The CDR3 has 14 residues. Per the germline V gene, CDR1 is SGHTA and CDR2 is FQGNSA.

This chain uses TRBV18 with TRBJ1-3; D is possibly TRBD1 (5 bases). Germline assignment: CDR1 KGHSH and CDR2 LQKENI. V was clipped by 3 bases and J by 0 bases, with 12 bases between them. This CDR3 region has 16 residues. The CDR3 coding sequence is TGTGCCAGCTCACCGATGACAGACGGCTCTGGAAACACCATATATTTT. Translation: CASSPMTDGSGNTIYF.

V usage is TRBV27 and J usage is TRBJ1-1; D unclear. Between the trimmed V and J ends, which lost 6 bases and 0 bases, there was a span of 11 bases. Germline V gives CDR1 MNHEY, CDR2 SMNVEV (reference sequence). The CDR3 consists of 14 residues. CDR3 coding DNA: TGTGCCAGCAGCCGGACCCTCTTGAACACTGAAGCTTTCTTT. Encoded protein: CASSRTLLNTEAFF.

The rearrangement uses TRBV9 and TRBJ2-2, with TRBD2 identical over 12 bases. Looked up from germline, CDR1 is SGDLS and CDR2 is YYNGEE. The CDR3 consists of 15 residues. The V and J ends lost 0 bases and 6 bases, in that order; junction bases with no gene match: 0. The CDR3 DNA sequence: TGTGCCAGCAGCGTAGGGACTAGCGGGGCCGGGGAGCTGTTTTTT. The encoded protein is CASSVGTSGAGELFF.

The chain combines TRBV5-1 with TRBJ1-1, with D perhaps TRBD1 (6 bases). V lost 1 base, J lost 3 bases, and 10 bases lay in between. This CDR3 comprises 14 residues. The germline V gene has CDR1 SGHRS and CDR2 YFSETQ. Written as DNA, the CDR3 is TGCGCCAGCAGCTTGAATACAGGGCACACTGAAGCTTTCTTT. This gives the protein CASSLNTGHTEAFF.

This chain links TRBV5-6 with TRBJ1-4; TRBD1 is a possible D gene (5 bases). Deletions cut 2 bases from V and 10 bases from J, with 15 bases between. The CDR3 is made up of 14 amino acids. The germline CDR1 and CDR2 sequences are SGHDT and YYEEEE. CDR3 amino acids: CASSLRGVGGKLFF. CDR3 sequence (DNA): TGTGCCAGCAGCTTAAGAGGGGTCGGCGGAAAACTGTTTTTT.

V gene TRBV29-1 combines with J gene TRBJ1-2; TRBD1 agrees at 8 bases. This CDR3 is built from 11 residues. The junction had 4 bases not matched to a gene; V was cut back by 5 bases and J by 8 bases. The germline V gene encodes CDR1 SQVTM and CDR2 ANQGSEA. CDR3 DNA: TGCAGCGTTCCAGGGGGCTACGGCTACACCTTC. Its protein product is CSVPGGYGYTF.

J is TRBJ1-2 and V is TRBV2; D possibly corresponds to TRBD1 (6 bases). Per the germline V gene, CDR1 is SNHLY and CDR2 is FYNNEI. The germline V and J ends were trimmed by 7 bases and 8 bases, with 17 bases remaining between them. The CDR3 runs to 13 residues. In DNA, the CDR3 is TGTGCCAGCACCATAGCGGGGGGCCAGGGCTACACCTTC. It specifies CASTIAGGQGYTF. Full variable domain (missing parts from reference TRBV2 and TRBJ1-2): EPEVTQTPSHQVTQMGQEVILRCVPISNHLYFYWYRQILGQKVEFLVSFYNNEISEKSEIFDDQFSVERPDGSNFTLKIRSTKLEDSAMYFCASTIAGGQGYTFGSGTRLTVV.

Here the CDR3 reads CASSSDSYGYTF. Written as DNA, the CDR3 is TGTGCCAGCAGCTCTGACAGCTATGGCTACACCTTC. The chain combines TRBV5-4 with TRBJ1-2, with a weak D call TRBD1 (5 bases). Trimming stripped 3 bases from V and 4 bases from J, with 7 bases between. The CDR3 is 12 residues long. The germline CDR1 and CDR2 sequences are SGHNT and YYREEE (reference sequence). The full variable domain, completed using reference TRBV5-4 and TRBJ1-2, is ETGVTQSPTHLIKTRGQQVTLRCSSQSGHNTVSWYQQALGQGPQFIFQYYREEENGRGNFPPRFSGLQFPNYSSELNVNALELDDSALYLCASSSDSYGYTFGSGTRLTVV.

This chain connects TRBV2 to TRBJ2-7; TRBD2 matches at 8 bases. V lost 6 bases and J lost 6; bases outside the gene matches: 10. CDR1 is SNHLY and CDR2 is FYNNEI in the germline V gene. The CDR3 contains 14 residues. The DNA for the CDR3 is TGTGCCAGCAGGACGGGACTAGTATTAGTCGAGCAGTACTTC. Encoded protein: CASRTGLVLVEQYF.

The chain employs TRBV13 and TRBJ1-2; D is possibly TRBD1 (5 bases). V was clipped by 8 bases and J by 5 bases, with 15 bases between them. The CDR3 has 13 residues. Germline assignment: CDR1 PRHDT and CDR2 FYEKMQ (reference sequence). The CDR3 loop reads CASQRAGWYGYTF. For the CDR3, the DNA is TGTGCCAGCCAACGGGCAGGGTGGTATGGCTACACCTTC.

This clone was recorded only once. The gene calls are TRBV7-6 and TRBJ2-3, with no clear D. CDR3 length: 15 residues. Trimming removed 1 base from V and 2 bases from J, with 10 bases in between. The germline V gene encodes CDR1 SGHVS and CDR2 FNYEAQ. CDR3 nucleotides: TGTGCCAGCAGCTTAGGGGGTAGGGACACAGATACGCAGTATTTT. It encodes CASSLGGRDTDTQYF.

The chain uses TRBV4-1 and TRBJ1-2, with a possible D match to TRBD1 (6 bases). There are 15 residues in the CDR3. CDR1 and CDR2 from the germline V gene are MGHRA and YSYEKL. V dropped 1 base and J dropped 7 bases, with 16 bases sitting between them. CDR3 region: CASSQGLGGSGGYTF. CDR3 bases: TGCGCCAGCAGCCAAGGTCTAGGGGGTTCTGGTGGCTACACCTTC.

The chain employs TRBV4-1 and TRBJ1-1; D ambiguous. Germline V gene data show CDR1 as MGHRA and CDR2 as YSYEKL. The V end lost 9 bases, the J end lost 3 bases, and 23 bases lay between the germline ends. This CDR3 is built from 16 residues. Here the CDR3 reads CAREWTGISIDTEAFF. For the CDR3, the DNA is TGCGCCAGGGAGTGGACGGGAATTTCTATCGACACTGAAGCTTTCTTT.

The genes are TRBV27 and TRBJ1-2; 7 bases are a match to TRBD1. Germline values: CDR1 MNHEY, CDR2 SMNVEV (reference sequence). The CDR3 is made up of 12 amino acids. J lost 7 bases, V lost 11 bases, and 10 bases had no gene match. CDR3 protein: CASGGGFSGYTF. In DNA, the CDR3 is TGTGCCTCAGGGGGGGGCTTTAGTGGCTACACCTTC.

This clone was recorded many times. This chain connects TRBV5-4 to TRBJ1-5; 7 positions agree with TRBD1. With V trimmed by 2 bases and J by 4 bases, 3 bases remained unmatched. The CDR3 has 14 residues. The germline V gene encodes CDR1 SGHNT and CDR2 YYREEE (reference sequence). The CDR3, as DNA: TGTGCCAGCAGCTTACAGGGGCTGAATCAGCCCCAGCATTTT. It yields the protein CASSLQGLNQPQHF. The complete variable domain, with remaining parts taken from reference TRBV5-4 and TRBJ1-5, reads ETGVTQSPTHLIKTRGQQVTLRCSSQSGHNTVSWYQQALGQGPQFIFQYYREEENGRGNFPPRFSGLQFPNYSSELNVNALELDDSALYLCASSLQGLNQPQHFGDGTRLSIL.

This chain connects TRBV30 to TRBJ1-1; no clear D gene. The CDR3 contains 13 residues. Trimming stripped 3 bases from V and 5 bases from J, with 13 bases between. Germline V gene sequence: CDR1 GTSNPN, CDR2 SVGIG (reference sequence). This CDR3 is CAWSVMVRTEAFF. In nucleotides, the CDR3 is TGTGCCTGGAGCGTCATGGTACGGACTGAAGCTTTCTTT.

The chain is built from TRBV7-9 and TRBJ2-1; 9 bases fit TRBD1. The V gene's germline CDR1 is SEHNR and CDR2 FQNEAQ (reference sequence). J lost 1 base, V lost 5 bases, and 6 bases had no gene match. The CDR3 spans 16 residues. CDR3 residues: CASSRRGQGSYNEQFF. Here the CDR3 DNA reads TGTGCCAGCAGCCGACGAGGACAGGGGTCCTACAATGAGCAGTTCTTC.

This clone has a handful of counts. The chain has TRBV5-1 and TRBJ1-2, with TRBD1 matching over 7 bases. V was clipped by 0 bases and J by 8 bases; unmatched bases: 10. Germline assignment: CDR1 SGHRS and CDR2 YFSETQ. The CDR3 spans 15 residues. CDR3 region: CASSLEVGRGDGYTF. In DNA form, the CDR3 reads TGCGCCAGCAGCTTGGAAGTAGGCAGGGGGGACGGCTACACCTTC.

For the CDR3, the DNA is TGCGCCAGCAGGTCTTTAACAGGGTCAGAGGGCTACACCTTC. Its translation: CASRSLTGSEGYTF. The chain links TRBV5-1 to TRBJ1-2, with D possibly matching TRBD1 (6 bases). Germline V lookup: CDR1 SGHRS, CDR2 YFSETQ. Trimming took 5 bases from V and 8 from J, leaving 19 bases between them. This CDR3 comprises 14 residues. Using reference TRBV5-1 and TRBJ1-2 for the parts outside the CDR3, the full variable domain is KAGVTQTPRYLIKTRGQQVTLSCSPISGHRSVSWYQQTPGQGLQFLFEYFSETQRNKGNFPGRFSGRQFSNSRSEMNVSTLELGDSALYLCASRSLTGSEGYTFGSGTRLTVV.

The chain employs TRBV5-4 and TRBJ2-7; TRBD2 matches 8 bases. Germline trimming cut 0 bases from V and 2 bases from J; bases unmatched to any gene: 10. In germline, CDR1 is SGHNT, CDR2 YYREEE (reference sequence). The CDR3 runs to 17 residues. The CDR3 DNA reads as TGTGCCAGCAGCTTGGCCTTCGGGGGGGGGACCCCCTACGAGCAGTACTTC. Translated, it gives CASSLAFGGGTPYEQYF.

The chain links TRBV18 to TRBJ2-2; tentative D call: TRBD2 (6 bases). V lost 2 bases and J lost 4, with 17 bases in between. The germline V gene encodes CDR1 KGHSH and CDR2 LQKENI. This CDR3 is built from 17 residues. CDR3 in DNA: TGTGCCAGCTCACCAAAGACCGGGACTGGTGGCACCGGGGAGCTGTTTTTT. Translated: CASSPKTGTGGTGELFF.